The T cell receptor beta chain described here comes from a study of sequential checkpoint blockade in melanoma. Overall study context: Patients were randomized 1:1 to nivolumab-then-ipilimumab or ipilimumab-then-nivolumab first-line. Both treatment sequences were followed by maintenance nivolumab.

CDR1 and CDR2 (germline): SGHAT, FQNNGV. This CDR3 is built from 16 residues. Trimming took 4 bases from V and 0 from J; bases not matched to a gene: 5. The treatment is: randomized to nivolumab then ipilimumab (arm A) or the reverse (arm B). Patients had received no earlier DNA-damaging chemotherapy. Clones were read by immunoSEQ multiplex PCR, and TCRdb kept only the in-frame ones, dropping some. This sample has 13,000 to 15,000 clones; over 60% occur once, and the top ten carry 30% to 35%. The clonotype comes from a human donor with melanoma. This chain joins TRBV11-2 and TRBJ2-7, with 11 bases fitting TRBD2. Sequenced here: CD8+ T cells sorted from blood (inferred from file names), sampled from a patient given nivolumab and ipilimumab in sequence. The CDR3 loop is CASSSLAGGSSYEQYF. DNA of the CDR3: TGTGCCAGCAGCTCCTTAGCGGGAGGGAGCTCCTACGAGCAGTACTTC. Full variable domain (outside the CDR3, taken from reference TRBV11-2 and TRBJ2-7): EAGVAQSPRYKIIEKRQSVAFWCNPISGHATLYWYQQILGQGPKLLIQFQNNGVVDDSQLPKDRFSAERLKGVDSTLKIQPAKLEDSAVYLCASSSLAGGSSYEQYFGPGTRLTVT.